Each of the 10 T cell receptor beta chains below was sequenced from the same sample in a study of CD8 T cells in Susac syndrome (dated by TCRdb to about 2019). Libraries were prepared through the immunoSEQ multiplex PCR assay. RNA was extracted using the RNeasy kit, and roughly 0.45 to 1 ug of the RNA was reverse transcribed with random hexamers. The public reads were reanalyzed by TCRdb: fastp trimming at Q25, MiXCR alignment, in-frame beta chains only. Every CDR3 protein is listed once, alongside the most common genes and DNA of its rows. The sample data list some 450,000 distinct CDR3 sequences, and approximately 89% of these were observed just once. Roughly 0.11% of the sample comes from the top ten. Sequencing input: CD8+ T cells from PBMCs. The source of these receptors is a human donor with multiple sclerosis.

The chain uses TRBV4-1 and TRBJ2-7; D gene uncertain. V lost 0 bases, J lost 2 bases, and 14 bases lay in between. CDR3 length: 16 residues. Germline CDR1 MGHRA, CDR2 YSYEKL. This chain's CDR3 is CASSQDLNELTYEQYF. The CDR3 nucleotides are TGCGCCAGCAGCCAAGATCTAAACGAACTGACCTACGAGCAGTACTTC.

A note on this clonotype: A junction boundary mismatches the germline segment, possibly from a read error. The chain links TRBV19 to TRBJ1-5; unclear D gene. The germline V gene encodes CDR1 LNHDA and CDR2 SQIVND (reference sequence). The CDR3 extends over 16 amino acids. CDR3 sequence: CAGSIDHGTLFQPQHF. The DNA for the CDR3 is TGTGCCGGTAGTATAGATCACGGAACCCTTTTTCAGCCCCAGCATTTT.

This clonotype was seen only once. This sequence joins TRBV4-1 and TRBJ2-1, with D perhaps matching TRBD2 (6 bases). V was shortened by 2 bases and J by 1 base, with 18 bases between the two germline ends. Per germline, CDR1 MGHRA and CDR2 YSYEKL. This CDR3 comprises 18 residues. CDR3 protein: CASSQLGSGGDSYNEQFF. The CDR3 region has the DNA TGCGCCAGCAGCCAACTGGGCTCCGGCGGGGATTCCTACAATGAGCAGTTCTTC.

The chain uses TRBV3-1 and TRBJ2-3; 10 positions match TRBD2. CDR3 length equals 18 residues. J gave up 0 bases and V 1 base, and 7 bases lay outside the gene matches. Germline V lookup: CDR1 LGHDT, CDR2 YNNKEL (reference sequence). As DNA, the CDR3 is TGTGCCAGCAGCCAAGTGACACTAGCGGGACTTAGCACAGATACGCAGTATTTT. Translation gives CASSQVTLAGLSTDTQYF.

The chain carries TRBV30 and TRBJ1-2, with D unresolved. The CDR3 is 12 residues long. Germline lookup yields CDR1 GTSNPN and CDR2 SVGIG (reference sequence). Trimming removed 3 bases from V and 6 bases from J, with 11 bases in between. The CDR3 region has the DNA TGTGCCTGGAGCCATGTGTATCATGGCTACACCTTC. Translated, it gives CAWSHVYHGYTF.

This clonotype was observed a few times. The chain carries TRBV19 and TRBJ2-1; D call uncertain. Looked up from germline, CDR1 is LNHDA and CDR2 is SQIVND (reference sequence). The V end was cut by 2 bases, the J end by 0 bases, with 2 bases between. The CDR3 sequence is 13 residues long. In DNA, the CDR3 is TGTGCCAGTAGTATAACCTCCTACAATGAGCAGTTCTTC. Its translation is CASSITSYNEQFF.

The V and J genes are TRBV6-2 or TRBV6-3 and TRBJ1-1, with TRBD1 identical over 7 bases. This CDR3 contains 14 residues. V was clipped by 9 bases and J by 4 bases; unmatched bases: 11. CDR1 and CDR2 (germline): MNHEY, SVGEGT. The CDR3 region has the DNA TGTGCCAGTTGGCCCCTGGGACAGCTCACTGAAGCTTTCTTT. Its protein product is CASWPLGQLTEAFF.

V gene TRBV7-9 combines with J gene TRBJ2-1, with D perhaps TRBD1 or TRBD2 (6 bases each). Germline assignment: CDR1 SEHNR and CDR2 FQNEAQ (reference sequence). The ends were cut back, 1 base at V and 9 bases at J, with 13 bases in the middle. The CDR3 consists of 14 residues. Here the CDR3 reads CASSLVPGAAEQFF. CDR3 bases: TGTGCCAGCAGCTTAGTACCGGGGGCGGCTGAGCAGTTCTTC.

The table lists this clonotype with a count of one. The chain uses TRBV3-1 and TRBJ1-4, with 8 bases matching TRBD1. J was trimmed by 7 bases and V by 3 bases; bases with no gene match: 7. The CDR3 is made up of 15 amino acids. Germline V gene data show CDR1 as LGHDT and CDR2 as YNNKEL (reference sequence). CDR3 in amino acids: CASSQGQADLEKLFF. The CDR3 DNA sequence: TGTGCCAGCAGCCAGGGACAGGCTGACCTTGAAAAACTGTTTTTT.

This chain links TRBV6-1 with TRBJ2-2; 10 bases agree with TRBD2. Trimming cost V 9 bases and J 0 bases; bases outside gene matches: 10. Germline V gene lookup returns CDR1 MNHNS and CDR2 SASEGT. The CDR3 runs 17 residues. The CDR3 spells CASYGTSAYSNTGELFF. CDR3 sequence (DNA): TGTGCCAGTTACGGGACTAGCGCATACTCGAACACCGGGGAGCTGTTTTTT.